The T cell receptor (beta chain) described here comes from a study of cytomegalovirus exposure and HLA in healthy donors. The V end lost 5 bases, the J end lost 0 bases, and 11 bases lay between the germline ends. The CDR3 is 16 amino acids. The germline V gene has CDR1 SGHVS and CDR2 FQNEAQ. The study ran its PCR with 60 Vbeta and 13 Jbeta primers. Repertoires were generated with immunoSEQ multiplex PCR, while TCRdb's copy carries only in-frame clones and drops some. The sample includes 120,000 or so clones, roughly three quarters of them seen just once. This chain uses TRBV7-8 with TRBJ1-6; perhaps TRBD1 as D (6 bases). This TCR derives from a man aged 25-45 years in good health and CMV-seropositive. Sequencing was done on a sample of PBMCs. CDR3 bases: TGTGCCAGCAGCGCAAACAGGGACTCCTATAATTCACCCCTCCACTTT. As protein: CASSANRDSYNSPLHF.